These 5 T cell receptor beta chains were sequenced from one sample in a study of T cell repertoires in cytomegalovirus infection. Each CDR3 protein is one row after TCRdb ran MiXCR on the reads. The sample holds 200,000 or so distinct CDR3 sequences, around 20% seen once. What was sequenced was PBMCs. All receptors come from a human donor in good health (CMV status not recorded). Some clones in this sample may be carry-over from other donors' samples.

This clonotype was seen more than once but under ten times. The genes are TRBV7-3 and TRBJ2-1, with D unclear. CDR1 SGHTA and CDR2 FQGTGA come from the germline V gene. There are 15 residues in the CDR3. V was trimmed by 3 bases and J by 4 bases, leaving 13 bases between them. This CDR3 reads CASSFLRTNYNEQFF. DNA for the CDR3: TGTGCCAGCAGCTTCCTGCGGACGAATTACAATGAGCAGTTCTTC.

The chain links TRBV11-3 to TRBJ2-3; 7 bases agree with TRBD2. This CDR3 has 17 amino acids. Germline values: CDR1 SGHNT, CDR2 YENEEA. V dropped 3 bases and J dropped 5; count of bases not matched to a gene: 14. CDR3 loop: CASSFRVGGSVGDTQYF. The CDR3 DNA sequence: TGTGCCAGCAGCTTCCGGGTTGGCGGGAGTGTCGGAGATACGCAGTATTTT.

This clonotype appeared a few times. The chain uses TRBV5-1 and TRBJ2-6; D possibly matches TRBD1 or TRBD2 (5 bases each). The germline V and J ends were trimmed by 2 bases and 0 bases, with 12 bases remaining between them. CDR3 length equals 17 residues. CDR1 is SGHRS, CDR2 YFSETQ, per germline. This CDR3 is CASSFRGVGSGANVLTF. CDR3 coding DNA: TGCGCCAGCAGCTTCAGAGGGGTCGGCTCTGGGGCCAACGTCCTGACTTTC.

The J gene is TRBJ2-5, the V gene TRBV5-6; tentative D call: TRBD1 (5 bases). Germline CDR1 is SGHDT and CDR2 is YYEEEE. The V and J ends lost 2 bases and 1 base respectively, with 9 bases between them. The CDR3 length is 14 residues. The CDR3 DNA reads TGTGCCAGCAGCTTCGGACACCTCCAAGAGACCCAGTACTTC. Protein: CASSFGHLQETQYF.

The chain is built from TRBV18 and TRBJ1-1, with D perhaps matching TRBD1 (6 bases). Germline-derived CDR1 and CDR2 are KGHSH and LQKENI. CDR3 length equals 15 residues. The germline V and J ends were trimmed by 2 bases and 4 bases, with 14 bases remaining between them. CDR3 amino acids: CASSPLQGSGTEAFF. The CDR3 DNA is TGTGCCAGCTCACCATTACAGGGTTCGGGCACTGAAGCTTTCTTT.